This T cell receptor beta chain was sequenced for a study of Graves' ophthalmopathy and Graves' hyperthyroidism. This clonotype was seen at least ten times. The trim removed 1 base at V and 5 bases at J, leaving 4 bases unmatched. This CDR3 region has 14 residues. The germline V gene has CDR1 MNHNS and CDR2 SASEGT. RNA transcripts were the template, and TCR beta CDR3 regions were amplified from them. The workflow started with a first-round RT-PCR run with HTBI primers and then moved on to a second-round multiplex PCR. TCRdb re-analysed the multiplex PCR reads in MiXCR, keeping a single row per CDR3 protein. Of about 380,000 distinct CDR3 sequences in the sample, about 16% were seen once.

The gene calls are TRBV6-1 and TRBJ2-7; 8 positions match TRBD1. Sequencing input: peripheral blood. The TCR was taken from a woman aged 18-29 years with stable Graves' hyperthyroidism. For the CDR3, the DNA is TGTGCCAGCAGTGAAGGGACAGGGAGCGACGAGCAGTACTTC. Residues: CASSEGTGSDEQYF.